These T cell receptor beta chains were read from a single sample in a study of vaccination effects on CD4 cells after COVID-19. Some clones are missing from TCRdb's copy, which holds only in-frame ones; the method was immunoSEQ multiplex PCR. The repertoire includes tens of thousands of clones, 60% to 80% of them detected once, and under 15% sits in the top ten. These receptors are not linked to any known antigen. Sequenced material: CD4+ T cells from PBMCs cultured with HCoV-OC43 spike peptides, taken before COVID-19 vaccination. These receptors originate from a human donor who received a COVID-19 vaccine. Both conserved end residues are part of each CDR3. The order of the fields is J gene, clone size, V gene, D gene, CDR3 protein, CDR3 DNA. D genes are given only for firm matches. The size field is filled for only some rows; it gives once, few, many or a size class.

>TRBJ2-7|.|TRBV7-7|.
CASSPSLGPYEQYF
TGTGCCAGCAGCCCATCGCTCGGGCCCTACGAGCAGTACTTC
>TRBJ1-2|few|TRBV5-6|TRBD1
CASSLDRGLDGYTF
TGTGCCAGCAGCTTGGACAGGGGATTGGATGGCTACACCTTC
>TRBJ2-2|.|TRBV25-1|.
CASSGGYPSGELFF
TGTGCCAGCAGTGGAGGGTATCCTTCCGGGGAGCTGTTTTTT
>TRBJ2-2|few|TRBV11-3|.
CASSLVRGSGELFF
TGTGCCAGCAGCTTAGTTCGGGGGTCCGGGGAGCTGTTTTTT
>TRBJ2-5|.|TRBV24-1|.
CATSTAQETQYF
TGTGCCACCAGTACAGCTCAAGAGACCCAGTACTTC
>TRBJ1-5|few|TRBV19|TRBD1
CATHSPGTANQPQHF
TGTGCCACCCACTCCCCGGGGACAGCTAATCAGCCCCAGCATTTT
>TRBJ2-2|.|TRBV5-4|.
CASSPDSAGELFF
TGTGCCAGCAGCCCGGACTCTGCCGGGGAGCTGTTTTTT
>TRBJ1-2|.|TRBV3-1/TRBV3-2|TRBD1
CASSPASGTGEYYGYTF
TGTGCCAGCAGCCCCGCCTCCGGGACAGGAGAGTACTATGGCTACACCTTC
>TRBJ2-5|once|TRBV4-1|TRBD1
CASSQGTGEGQETQYF
TGCGCCAGCAGCCAAGGGACAGGAGAAGGTCAAGAGACCCAGTACTTC
>TRBJ1-2|.|TRBV4-1|.
CASSQAAGTQVYGYTF
TGCGCCAGCAGCCAAGCCGCCGGGACACAAGTCTATGGCTACACCTTC
>TRBJ1-5|.|TRBV3-1/TRBV3-2|.
CASSQASSGPQHF
TGTGCCAGCAGCCAAGCGAGCTCAGGGCCCCAGCATTTT
>TRBJ2-4|few|TRBV29-1|TRBD1
CSVDLGGQSGNIQYF
TGCAGCGTTGATTTAGGGGGCCAAAGCGGAAACATTCAGTACTTC